This TCR beta chain was sequenced for a study of blood T cell repertoires in COVID-19. Study-wide context: The analysed material was cDNA or gDNA that came from T cells, B-cell-depleted T cells, or PBMCs.

In terms of age and location, participants ranged from about 18 to 90 years and lived in around 22 US areas. Clinical history reported by participants formed the basis on which cohorts were assigned. Trimming left V 3 bases short and J 8 bases short, with 7 bases between. This CDR3 region has 12 residues. Study processing details: The authors estimated nucleated cell counts from reference gene primer amplification. Using immunoSEQ multiplex PCR, the repertoire was profiled, and TCRdb retains in-frame clones only, with some absent. The V and J calls and the clone size are those of that table, but D and trimming were determined from the DNA. The sample has about 210,000 clones; more than 70% are singletons.

The receptor comes from a man aged 30-40 years with acute COVID-19. The gene calls are TRBV12-3 or TRBV12-4 and TRBJ1-4; D is ambiguous. Sequencing was performed on PBMCs or T cells enriched from blood (not recorded which). CDR3 sequence: CASSFWREKLFF. Here the CDR3 DNA reads TGTGCCAGCAGTTTCTGGAGGGAAAAACTGTTTTTT.